This T cell receptor (beta chain) is from a study of OX40 agonist ivuxolimab in advanced cancers. For the wider study: Ivuxolimab was an agonistic, fully human IgG2 monoclonal antibody directed against OX40 (CD134), a costimulatory receptor. Intravenous ivuxolimab was administered to patients every 2 weeks at six dose levels: 0.01, 0.1, 0.3, 1.5, 3 and 10 mg/kg. Of the approximately 50 patients in dose escalation, some 20 had hepatocellular carcinoma, about 15 had melanoma, 9 had renal cell carcinoma and 9 had head and neck cancer. The dose-escalation cohort was roughly 87% male with a mean age of about 54 years, ranging from roughly 23 to 85. Prior anti-PD-1, anti-PD-L1 or anti-CTLA-4 therapy was permitted, and checkpoint inhibitors had been received by roughly two fifths of dose-escalation patients. Partial responses occurred in three dose-escalation patients: two with cutaneous melanoma and one with hepatocellular carcinoma. The point of sequencing TCRbeta in the periphery was to test whether ivuxolimab changed TCR sequence diversity and drove clonal T-cell expansion. The paper covers the monotherapy dose-escalation part of the phase I ivuxolimab trial, which included N = 52 patients. Overall study outcomes, separate from this receptor: After ivuxolimab, expanded clones were on average more numerous among CD8+ T cells than among CD4+ T cells. Low levels of normalized T-cell clonal expansion were also seen in some patients who did not respond. In the 0.1-3.0 mg/kg groups, partial responders were among the patients with the lowest normalized peripheral clonal expansion, particularly in CD8+ T cells. Clonal expansion of both CD4+ and CD8+ blood T cells was observed from baseline to week 6 at doses 0.1 to 3.0 mg/kg. The antigen specificity of the peripheral T cells that underwent clonal expansion was not determined.

Note on this clone: Its specific antigen is unknown. No base quality information exists; no much larger clone differs at one position. Other nucleotide sequences in the sample specify the same CDR3.

The trial excluded patients who had a history of autoimmune disease or were on systemic immunosuppression. In every dose cohort, peripheral blood was drawn for TCR sequencing at baseline, cycle 4 day 1, and cycle 7 day 1. Samples came from an open-label, multicenter, first-in-human phase I dose-escalation trial of ivuxolimab. The trial enrolled adults with locally advanced or metastatic head and neck squamous cell, hepatocellular, melanoma or renal cell carcinoma. Before TCR sequencing, CD4+ T cells and CD8+ T cells from peripheral blood were sorted into separate populations. Genomic DNA was extracted from sorted cells for sequencing of the TCRbeta CDR3 region. The immunoSEQ Assay was used for sequencing of TCRbeta CDR3 regions. The table comes from immuneACCESS by way of TCRdb, which keeps in-frame sequences with V and J called. Part of the clones is missing from these tables; in studies checked, under half for an unresolved V gene and the rest for unknown reasons. This sample gives approximately 80,000 clones in total; about 89% of them show up just once. 8.4% of the sample goes to the ten largest clones.

The material sequenced was CD4+ or CD8+ T cells sorted from blood, taken in a trial of the OX40 agonist ivuxolimab. The TCR comes from an adult with an advanced solid tumor such as melanoma, head and neck, liver or kidney cancer.

The nucleotide sequence is TGTGCCAGCTCACCAGGAACAGATACGCAGTATTTT. Its translation is CASSPGTDTQYF. The chain is assembled from TRBV18 and TRBJ2-3, with the D gene uncertain. The CDR3 holds 12 amino acids from the cysteine to the phenylalanine. The retained sequence is limited to the CDR3, 36 bases, with the frame set at the first base. The germline V gene supplies CDR1 KGHSH and CDR2 LQKENI. V sheds 2 bases and J sheds 3 bases, leaving 3 bases between their ends.